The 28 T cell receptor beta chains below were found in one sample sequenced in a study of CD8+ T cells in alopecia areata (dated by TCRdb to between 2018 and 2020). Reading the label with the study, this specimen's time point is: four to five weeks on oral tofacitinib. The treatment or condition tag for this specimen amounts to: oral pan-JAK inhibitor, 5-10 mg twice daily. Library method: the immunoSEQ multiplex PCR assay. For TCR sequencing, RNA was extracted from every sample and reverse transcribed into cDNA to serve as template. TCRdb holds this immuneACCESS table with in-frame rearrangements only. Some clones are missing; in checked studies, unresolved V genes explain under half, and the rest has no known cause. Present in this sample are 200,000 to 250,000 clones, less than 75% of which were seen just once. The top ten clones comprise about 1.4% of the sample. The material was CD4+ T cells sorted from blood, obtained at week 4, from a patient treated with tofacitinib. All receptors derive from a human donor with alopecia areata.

The CDR3 DNA is TGCGCCAGCAGCTTGGGGACAGGGATATCCTACGAGCAGTACTTC. The encoded protein is CASSLGTGISYEQYF. This chain links TRBV5-1 with TRBJ2-7; 8 nucleotides agree with TRBD1. The CDR3 extends over 15 amino acids. V was pared by 0 bases and J by 1 base, with 3 bases of the junction left unmatched. The V gene's germline CDR1 is SGHRS and CDR2 YFSETQ.

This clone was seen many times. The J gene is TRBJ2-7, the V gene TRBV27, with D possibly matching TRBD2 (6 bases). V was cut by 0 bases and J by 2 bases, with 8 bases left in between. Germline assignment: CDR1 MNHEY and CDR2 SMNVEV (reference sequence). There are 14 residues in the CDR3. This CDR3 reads CASSLSGLPYEQYF. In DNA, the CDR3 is TGTGCCAGCAGTTTATCGGGACTCCCCTACGAGCAGTACTTC.

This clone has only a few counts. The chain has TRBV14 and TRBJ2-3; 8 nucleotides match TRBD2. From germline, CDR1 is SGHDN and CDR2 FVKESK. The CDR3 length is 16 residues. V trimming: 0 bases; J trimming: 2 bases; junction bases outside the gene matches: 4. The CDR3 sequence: CASSQELAGHTDTQYF. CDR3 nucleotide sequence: TGTGCCAGCAGCCAAGAATTAGCGGGACACACAGATACGCAGTATTTT.

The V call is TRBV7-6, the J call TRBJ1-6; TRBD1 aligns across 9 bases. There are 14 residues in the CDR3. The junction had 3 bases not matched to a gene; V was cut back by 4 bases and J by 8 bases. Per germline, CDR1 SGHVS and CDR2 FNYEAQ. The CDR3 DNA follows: TGTGCCAGCAGCTATCGACAGGGGGATTCACCCCTCCACTTT. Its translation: CASSYRQGDSPLHF.

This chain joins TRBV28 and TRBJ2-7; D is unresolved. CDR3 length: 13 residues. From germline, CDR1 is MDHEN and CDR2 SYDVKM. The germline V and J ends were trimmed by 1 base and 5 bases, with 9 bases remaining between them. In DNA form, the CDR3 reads TGTGCCAGCAGTTTATCAGACTTGGACGAGCAGTACTTC. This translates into CASSLSDLDEQYF.

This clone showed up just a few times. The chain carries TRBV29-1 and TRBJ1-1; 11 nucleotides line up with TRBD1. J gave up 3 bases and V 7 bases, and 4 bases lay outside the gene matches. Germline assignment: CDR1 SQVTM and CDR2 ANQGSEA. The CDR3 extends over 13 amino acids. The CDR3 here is CSGLGQGDTEAFF. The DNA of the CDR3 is TGCAGCGGCCTGGGACAGGGGGACACTGAAGCTTTCTTT.

CDR3 protein: CASSYGGEPQETQYF. The CDR3 DNA follows: TGTGCCAGCAGTTACGGGGGCGAGCCCCAAGAGACCCAGTACTTC. This chain links TRBV6-5 with TRBJ2-5; tentative D call: TRBD1 (6 bases). Per germline, CDR1 MNHEY and CDR2 SVGAGI. The CDR3 has 15 amino acids. Trimming removed 2 bases at V and 1 base at J, with 11 bases between.

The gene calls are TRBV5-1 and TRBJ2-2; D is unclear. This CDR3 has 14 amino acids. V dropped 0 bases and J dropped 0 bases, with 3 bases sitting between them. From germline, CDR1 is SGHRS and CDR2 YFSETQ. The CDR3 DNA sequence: TGCGCCAGCAGCTTGGAGGCGAACACCGGGGAGCTGTTTTTT. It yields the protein CASSLEANTGELFF.

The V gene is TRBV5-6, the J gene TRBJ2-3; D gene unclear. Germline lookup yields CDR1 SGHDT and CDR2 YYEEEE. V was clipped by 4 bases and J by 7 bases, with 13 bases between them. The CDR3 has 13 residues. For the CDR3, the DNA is TGTGCCAGCAGCCAAGACTTGGCCTATACGCAGTATTTT. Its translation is CASSQDLAYTQYF.

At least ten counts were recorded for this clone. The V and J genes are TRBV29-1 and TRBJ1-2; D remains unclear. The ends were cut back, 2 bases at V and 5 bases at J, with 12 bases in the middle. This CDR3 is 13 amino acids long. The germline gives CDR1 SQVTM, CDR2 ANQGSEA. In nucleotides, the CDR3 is TGCAGCGTTGAAAACAGCAACGGTTATGGCTACACCTTC. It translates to CSVENSNGYGYTF. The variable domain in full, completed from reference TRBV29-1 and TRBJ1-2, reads SAVISQKPSRDICQRGTSLTIQCQVDSQVTMMFWYRQQPGQSLTLIATANQGSEATYESGFVIDKFPISRPNLTFSTLTVSNMSPEDSSIYLCSVENSNGYGYTFGSGTRLTVV.

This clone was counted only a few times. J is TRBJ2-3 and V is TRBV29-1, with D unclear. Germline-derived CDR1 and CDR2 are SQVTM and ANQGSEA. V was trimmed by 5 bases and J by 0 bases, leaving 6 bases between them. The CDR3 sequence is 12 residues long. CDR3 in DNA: TGCAGCGTTAGTCTAAGCACAGATACGCAGTATTTT. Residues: CSVSLSTDTQYF.

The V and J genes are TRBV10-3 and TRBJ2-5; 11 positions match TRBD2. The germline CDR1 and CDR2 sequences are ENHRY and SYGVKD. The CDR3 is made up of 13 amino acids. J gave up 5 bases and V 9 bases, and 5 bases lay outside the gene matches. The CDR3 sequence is CAISTSGEETQYF. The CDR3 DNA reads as TGTGCCATATCGACTAGCGGGGAGGAGACCCAGTACTTC.

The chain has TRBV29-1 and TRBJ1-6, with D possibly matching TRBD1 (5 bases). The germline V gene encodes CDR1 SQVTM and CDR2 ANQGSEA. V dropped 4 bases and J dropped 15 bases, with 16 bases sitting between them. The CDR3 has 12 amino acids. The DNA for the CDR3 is TGCAGCGTTGCCCAAGGCGGGGGTCTCCTCCACTTT. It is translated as CSVAQGGGLLHF.

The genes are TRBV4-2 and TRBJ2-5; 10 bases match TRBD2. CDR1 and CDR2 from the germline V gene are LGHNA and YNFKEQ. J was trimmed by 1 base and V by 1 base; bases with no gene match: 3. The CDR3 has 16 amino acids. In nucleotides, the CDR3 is TGTGCCAGCAGCCAAGTACTAGCGGGGCGCCAAGAGACCCAGTACTTC. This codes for CASSQVLAGRQETQYF.

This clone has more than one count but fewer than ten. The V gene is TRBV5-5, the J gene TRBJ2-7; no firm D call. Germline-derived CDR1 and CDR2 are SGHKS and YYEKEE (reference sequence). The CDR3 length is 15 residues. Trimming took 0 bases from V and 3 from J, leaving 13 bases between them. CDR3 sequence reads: CASSLDWRGDYEQYF. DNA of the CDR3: TGTGCCAGCAGCTTGGACTGGCGCGGAGACTACGAGCAGTACTTC.

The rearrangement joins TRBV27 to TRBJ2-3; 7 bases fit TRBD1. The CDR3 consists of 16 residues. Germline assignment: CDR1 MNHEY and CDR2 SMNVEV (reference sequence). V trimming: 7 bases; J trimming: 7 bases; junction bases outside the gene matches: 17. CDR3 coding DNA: TGTGCCAGCACCTTACAAGGGGGCCCGGGTGGATATACGCAGTATTTT. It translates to CASTLQGGPGGYTQYF.

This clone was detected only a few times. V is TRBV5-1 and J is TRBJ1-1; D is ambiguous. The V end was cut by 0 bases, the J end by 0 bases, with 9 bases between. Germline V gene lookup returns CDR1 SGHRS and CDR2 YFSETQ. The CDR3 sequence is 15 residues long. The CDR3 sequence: CASSLEPAVNTEAFF. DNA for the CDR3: TGCGCCAGCAGCTTGGAGCCAGCGGTGAACACTGAAGCTTTCTTT.

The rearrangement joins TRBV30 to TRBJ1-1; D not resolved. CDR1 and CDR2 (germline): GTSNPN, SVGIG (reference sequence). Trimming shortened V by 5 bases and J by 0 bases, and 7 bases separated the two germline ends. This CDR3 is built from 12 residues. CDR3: CAWDQMNTEAFF. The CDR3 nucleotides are TGTGCCTGGGATCAGATGAACACTGAAGCTTTCTTT. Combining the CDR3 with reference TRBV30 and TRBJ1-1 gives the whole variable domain SQTIHQWPATLVQPVGSPLSLECTVEGTSNPNLYWYRQAAGRGLQLLFYSVGIGQISSEVPQNLSASRPQDRQFILSSKKLLLSDSGFYLCAWDQMNTEAFFGQGTRLTVV.

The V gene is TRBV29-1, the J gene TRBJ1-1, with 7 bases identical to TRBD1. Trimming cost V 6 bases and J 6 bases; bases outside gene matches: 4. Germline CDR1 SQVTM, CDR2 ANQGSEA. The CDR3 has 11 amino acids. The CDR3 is CSVKTGPEAFF. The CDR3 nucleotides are TGCAGCGTCAAGACAGGGCCTGAAGCTTTCTTT.

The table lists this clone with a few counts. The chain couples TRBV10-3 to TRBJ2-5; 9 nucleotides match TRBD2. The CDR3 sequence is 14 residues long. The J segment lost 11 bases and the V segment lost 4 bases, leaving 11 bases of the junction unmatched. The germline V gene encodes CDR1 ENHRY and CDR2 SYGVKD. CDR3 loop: CAISGTSEGTVQYF. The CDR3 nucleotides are TGTGCCATCAGTGGGACTAGCGAGGGGACAGTGCAGTACTTC.

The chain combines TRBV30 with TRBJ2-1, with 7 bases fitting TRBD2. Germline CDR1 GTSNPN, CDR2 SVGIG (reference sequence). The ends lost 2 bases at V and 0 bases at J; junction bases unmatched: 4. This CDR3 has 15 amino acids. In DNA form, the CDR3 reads TGTGCCTGGAGTAGGGGAGGGAGCTCCTACAATGAGCAGTTCTTC. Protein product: CAWSRGGSSYNEQFF.

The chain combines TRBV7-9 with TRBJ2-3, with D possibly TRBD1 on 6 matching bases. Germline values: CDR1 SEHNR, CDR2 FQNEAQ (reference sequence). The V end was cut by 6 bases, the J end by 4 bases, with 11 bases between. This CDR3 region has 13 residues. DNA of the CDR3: TGTGCCAGCAGTTTGGACAGTCCAGATACGCAGTATTTT. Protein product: CASSLDSPDTQYF.

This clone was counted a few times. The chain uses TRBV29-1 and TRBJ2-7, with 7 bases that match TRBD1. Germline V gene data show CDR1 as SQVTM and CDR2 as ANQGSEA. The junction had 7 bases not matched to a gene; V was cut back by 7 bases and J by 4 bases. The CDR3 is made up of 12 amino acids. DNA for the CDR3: TGCAGCGCGACCCGACAGGGTTACGAGCAGTACTTC. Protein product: CSATRQGYEQYF.

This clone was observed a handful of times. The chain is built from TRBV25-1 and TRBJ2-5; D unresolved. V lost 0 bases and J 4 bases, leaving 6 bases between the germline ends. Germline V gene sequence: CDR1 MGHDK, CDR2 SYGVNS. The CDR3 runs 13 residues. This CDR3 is CASSEYYGETQYF. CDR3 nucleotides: TGTGCCAGCAGTGAATATTATGGAGAGACCCAGTACTTC.

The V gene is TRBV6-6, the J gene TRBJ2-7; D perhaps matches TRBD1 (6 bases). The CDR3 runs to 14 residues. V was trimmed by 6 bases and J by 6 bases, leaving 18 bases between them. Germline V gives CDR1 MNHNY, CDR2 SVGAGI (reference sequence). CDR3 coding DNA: TGTGCCAGCAGACTCCGGGACACCATAGCCGAGCAGTACTTC. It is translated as CASRLRDTIAEQYF.

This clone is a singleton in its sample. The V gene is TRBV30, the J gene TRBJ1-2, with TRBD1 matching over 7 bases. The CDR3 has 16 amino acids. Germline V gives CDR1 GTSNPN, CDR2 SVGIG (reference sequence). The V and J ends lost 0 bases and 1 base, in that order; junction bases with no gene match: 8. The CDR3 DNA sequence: TGTGCCTGGAGTGTAGGGTCAGGGGGAAGTAACTATGGCTACACCTTC. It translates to CAWSVGSGGSNYGYTF.

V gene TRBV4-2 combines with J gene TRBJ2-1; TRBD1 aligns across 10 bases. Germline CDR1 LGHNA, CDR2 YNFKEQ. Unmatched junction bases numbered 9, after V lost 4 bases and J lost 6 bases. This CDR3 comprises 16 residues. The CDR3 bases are TGTGCCAGCAGCCGGGGACAGGGGCCCAGGGCCAATGAGCAGTTCTTC. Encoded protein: CASSRGQGPRANEQFF.

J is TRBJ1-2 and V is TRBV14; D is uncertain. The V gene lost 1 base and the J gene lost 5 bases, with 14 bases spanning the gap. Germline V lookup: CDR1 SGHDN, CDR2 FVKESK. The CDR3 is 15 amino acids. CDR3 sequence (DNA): TGTGCCAGCAGCCAAGCTGGTGGCGGATATTATGGCTACACCTTC. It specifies CASSQAGGGYYGYTF. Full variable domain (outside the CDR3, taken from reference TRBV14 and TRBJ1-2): EAGVTQFPSHSVIEKGQTVTLRCDPISGHDNLYWYRRVMGKEIKFLLHFVKESKQDESGMPNNRFLAERTGGTYSTLKVQPAELEDSGVYFCASSQAGGGYYGYTFGSGTRLTVV.